The next 17 T cell receptor beta chains were all read from a single sample in a study of chemoradiotherapy in HPV16-positive cancers. This table comes from immunoSEQ multiplex PCR, and its TCRdb copy is limited to in-frame clones, with some not included. Among 8,100 or so clones, less than 85% were seen once, and the ten largest hold around 15%. The sequenced sample was tumor tissue, obtained from a patient who underwent chemoradiotherapy. The receptor set was obtained from a human donor with HPV-associated anogenital cancer.

CDR3: CASSPISGGNQPQHF. The CDR3 DNA reads as TGTGCCAGCAGTCCTATCTCGGGGGGCAATCAGCCCCAGCATTTT. This sequence joins TRBV6-6 and TRBJ1-5; perhaps TRBD1 as D (5 bases). The CDR3 extends over 15 amino acids. The germline V gene has CDR1 MNHNY and CDR2 SVGAGI (reference sequence). The V end was cut by 5 bases, the J end by 2 bases, with 13 bases between.

The chain carries TRBV5-1 and TRBJ1-1; D remains unclear. This CDR3 region has 13 residues. V gave up 4 bases and J gave up 3 bases, with 10 bases separating them. CDR1 and CDR2 from the germline V gene are SGHRS and YFSETQ. The CDR3 DNA reads TGCGCCAGCAGCCCCACGTCGGACACTGAAGCTTTCTTT. It translates to CASSPTSDTEAFF.

The chain has TRBV21-1 and TRBJ1-5; the tabulated D call, TRBD1, remains unverified against the DNA. TRBV21-1 represents a pseudogene. The CDR3 totals 19 residues. This chain's CDR3 is CASSKRDRERPLSNQPQHF. CDR3 DNA sequence: TGTGCCAGCAGCAAAAGGGACAGGGAACGCCCTCTTAGCAATCAGCCCCAGCATTTT.

The chain combines TRBV2 with TRBJ1-5; D may be TRBD1 (5 bases). This CDR3 spans 16 amino acids. V was clipped by 3 bases and J by 0 bases, with 12 bases between them. CDR1 SNHLY and CDR2 FYNNEI come from the germline V gene. The DNA of the CDR3 is TGTGCCAGCAGTGATAGGTCCGGGGGTAGCAATCAGCCCCAGCATTTT. Translation gives CASSDRSGGSNQPQHF.

V and J are TRBV11-2 and TRBJ2-5; 8 bases map to TRBD1. Trimming at V came to 5 bases and at J to 5 bases, leaving 7 bases not matched to a gene. This CDR3 spans 14 amino acids. CDR1 SGHAT and CDR2 FQNNGV come from the germline V gene. The CDR3 here is CASSHGQGSETQYF. For the CDR3, the DNA is TGTGCCAGCAGCCATGGACAGGGTAGTGAGACCCAGTACTTC.

V gene TRBV6-4 combines with J gene TRBJ2-3, with 7 bases that match TRBD2. Germline CDR1 MRHNA, CDR2 SNTAGT. CDR3 length: 14 residues. With V trimmed by 2 bases and J by 1 base, 0 bases remained unmatched. The CDR3 nucleotides are TGTGCCAGCAGTGACGCGGGGGGCACAGATACGCAGTATTTT. Residues: CASSDAGGTDTQYF.

This chain connects TRBV6-1 to TRBJ2-2; 8 bases are a match to TRBD1. There are 14 residues in the CDR3. V was clipped by 6 bases and J by 7 bases; unmatched bases: 7. Germline V gives CDR1 MNHNS, CDR2 SASEGT. This chain's CDR3 is CASRLGQGNGELFF. The CDR3 DNA is TGTGCCAGCAGACTTGGACAGGGAAACGGGGAGCTGTTTTTT.

V and J are TRBV10-3 and TRBJ2-1; tentative D call: TRBD1 (6 bases). Trimming took 2 bases from V and 8 from J, leaving 13 bases between them. CDR1 and CDR2 (germline): ENHRY, SYGVKD. The CDR3 is 14 amino acids. CDR3: CAISEPDRTYEQFF. As DNA, the CDR3 is TGTGCCATCAGTGAGCCCGACAGGACCTATGAGCAGTTCTTC.

In this sample, this clone turned up a few times. The V gene is TRBV29-1, the J gene TRBJ2-7, with D possibly being TRBD2 (5 bases). Trimming shortened V by 3 bases and J by 6 bases, and 24 bases separated the two germline ends. The CDR3 is made up of 16 amino acids. CDR1 is SQVTM and CDR2 is ANQGSEA in the germline V gene. CDR3 nucleotides: TGCAGCGTTGAGTGGAGCGGAGGATACCTACCGGTCGAGCAGTACTTC. Amino acid sequence: CSVEWSGGYLPVEQYF.

This clone has just a few counts. The chain has TRBV5-5 and TRBJ1-6, with D perhaps matching TRBD1 (6 bases). Germline V gene data show CDR1 as SGHKS and CDR2 as YYEKEE (reference sequence). CDR3 length: 12 residues. V was pared by 4 bases and J by 17 bases, with 16 bases between. The CDR3 reads CASSNEGGSIHF. DNA for the CDR3: TGTGCCAGCAGCAACGAAGGGGGATCAATCCACTTT.

The sample holds one count of this clone. Sequence at one end of the junction differs from germline and may be a read error. V usage is TRBV20-1 and J usage is TRBJ1-2, with no clear D. CDR3 length: 8 residues. Per the germline V gene, CDR1 is DFQATT and CDR2 is SNEGSKA (reference sequence). The CDR3 is CSPRGYTF. The CDR3, as DNA: TGCAGTCCTAGGGGCTACACCTTC.

V and J are TRBV5-4 and TRBJ1-4; D may be TRBD1 (5 bases). The CDR3 totals 16 residues. Looked up from germline, CDR1 is SGHNT and CDR2 is YYREEE (reference sequence). The V and J ends lost 0 bases and 8 bases respectively, with 17 bases between them. The CDR3, as DNA: TGTGCCAGCAGCTTGGCGGGGGGGGTCGGTGAAGAAAAACTGTTTTTT. This encodes CASSLAGGVGEEKLFF.

This clone was counted between two and nine times. The V call is TRBV5-1, the J call TRBJ1-6, with TRBD1 matching over 11 bases. The CDR3 is 15 amino acids. V dropped 3 bases and J dropped 9; count of bases not matched to a gene: 5. The germline gives CDR1 SGHRS, CDR2 YFSETQ. CDR3 DNA: TGCGCCAGCAGCTCACCGGGACAGGGGGGTTCACCCCTCCACTTT. It specifies CASSSPGQGGSPLHF.

This clone was seen just once. The chain recombines TRBV5-1 with TRBJ2-1; D remains ambiguous. Trimming cost V 2 bases and J 5 bases, with 8 bases left between them. The CDR3 contains 13 residues. Germline loops: CDR1 SGHRS, CDR2 YFSETQ. The CDR3 coding sequence is TGCGCCAGCAGCTTTACTTTAAACAATGAGCAGTTCTTC. Translated, it gives CASSFTLNNEQFF. Based on the CDR3 plus reference TRBV5-1 and TRBJ2-1, the full variable domain is KAGVTQTPRYLIKTRGQQVTLSCSPISGHRSVSWYQQTPGQGLQFLFEYFSETQRNKGNFPGRFSGRQFSNSRSEMNVSTLELGDSALYLCASSFTLNNEQFFGPGTRLTVL.

The chain has TRBV7-9 and TRBJ2-1, with a tentative D call TRBD2 (7 bases). Trimming left V 1 base short and J 6 bases short, with 13 bases between. From germline, CDR1 is SEHNR and CDR2 FQNEAQ (reference sequence). This CDR3 is 15 amino acids long. The CDR3 region is CASSLGGGALNEQFF. The DNA for the CDR3 is TGTGCCAGCAGCTTAGGAGGGGGGGCCCTCAATGAGCAGTTCTTC.

This clone came up a few times. V usage is TRBV19 and J usage is TRBJ2-1; 11 nucleotides align to TRBD2. The CDR3 contains 19 residues. Germline CDR1 is LNHDA and CDR2 is SQIVND (reference sequence). With 0 bases clipped from V and 6 bases from J, the junction kept 13 bases outside the gene matches. The CDR3 here is CASSIDHRASGGRLNEQFF. The DNA of the CDR3 is TGTGCCAGTAGTATAGATCACAGGGCTAGCGGGGGGCGTCTCAATGAGCAGTTCTTC.

The chain is built from TRBV5-6 and TRBJ2-3; no clear D gene. Trimming shortened V by 2 bases and J by 2 bases, and 9 bases separated the two germline ends. The CDR3 contains 14 residues. The germline V gene encodes CDR1 SGHDT and CDR2 YYEEEE. In nucleotides, the CDR3 is TGTGCCAGCAGCTTAACCCGGGCCACAGATACGCAGTATTTT. Its protein is CASSLTRATDTQYF.